One sample yielded the 14 T cell receptor beta chains listed below, sequenced in a study of CD8+CD57+ T cells in acquired aplastic anemia. Profiles of TCR beta VDJ and CDR3 were generated from a genomic DNA template. MiXCR, applied by TCRdb to the reads, yields one record per CDR3 protein. The data hold around 180,000 distinct CDR3 sequences, with 64% observed a single time. Sequencing input: sorted CD4+, CD8+, or CD8+CD57+ T cells (not recorded which) from PBMCs. These receptors originate from a human donor with severe aplastic anemia or a healthy control (not recorded which).

V gene TRBV7-8 combines with J gene TRBJ2-5; D is possibly TRBD1 or TRBD2 (5 bases each). The germline CDR1 and CDR2 sequences are SGHVS and FQNEAQ. Trimming removed 2 bases at V and 4 bases at J, with 20 bases between. This CDR3 comprises 17 residues. This CDR3 reads CASSLSRGDGNLETQYF. In nucleotides, the CDR3 is TGTGCCAGCAGCTTAAGTCGGGGCGACGGTAACCTAGAGACCCAGTACTTC.

The sample holds many counts of this clonotype. This chain uses TRBV2 with TRBJ2-7; D not certain. The CDR3 covers 13 residues. V was shortened by 8 bases and J by 0 bases, with 11 bases between the two germline ends. Per the germline V gene, CDR1 is SNHLY and CDR2 is FYNNEI. The CDR3 DNA reads TGTGCCAGCGCGGCAGAAGCCTCCTACGAGCAGTACTTC. As protein: CASAAEASYEQYF.

V gene TRBV5-6 combines with J gene TRBJ2-7; D is unclear. V lost 0 bases and J lost 6, with 10 bases in between. The V gene's germline CDR1 is SGHDT and CDR2 YYEEEE. The CDR3 is 13 amino acids. The chain's CDR3 is CASSLADGSEQYF. The CDR3 coding sequence is TGTGCCAGCAGCTTGGCCGACGGGTCCGAGCAGTACTTC.

The rearrangement links TRBV13 to TRBJ2-3; tentative D call: TRBD2 (7 bases). This CDR3 spans 14 amino acids. Trimming shortened V by 4 bases and J by 4 bases, and 12 bases separated the two germline ends. Germline V gene data show CDR1 as PRHDT and CDR2 as FYEKMQ (reference sequence). This CDR3 reads CASSYGGGPDTQYF. The CDR3 DNA is TGTGCCAGCAGCTATGGGGGGGGGCCAGATACGCAGTATTTT.

The rearrangement uses TRBV10-3 and TRBJ2-1; tentatively, D is TRBD2 (5 bases). The germline gives CDR1 ENHRY, CDR2 SYGVKD. V was shortened by 0 bases and J by 10 bases, with 7 bases between the two germline ends. This CDR3 comprises 12 residues. CDR3 sequence reads: CAISESRGEQFF. The DNA for the CDR3 is TGTGCCATCAGTGAGTCCCGGGGAGAGCAGTTCTTC.

V is TRBV10-3 and J is TRBJ2-3; D is ambiguous. Per germline, CDR1 ENHRY and CDR2 SYGVKD. V was pared by 4 bases and J by 6 bases, with 8 bases between. The CDR3 is 12 residues long. CDR3 sequence reads: CAISVSLDTQYF. The CDR3 nucleotides read TGTGCCATCAGTGTGAGTTTGGATACGCAGTATTTT.

This clonotype has just a few counts. The chain carries TRBV6-6 and TRBJ1-2, with D tentatively TRBD1 (5 bases). CDR1 MNHNY and CDR2 SVGAGI come from the germline V gene (reference sequence). The CDR3 is 13 residues long. V was cut by 0 bases and J by 12 bases, with 14 bases left in between. The CDR3 reads CASSYSGDGPNTF. The CDR3 DNA sequence: TGTGCCAGCAGTTACTCCGGGGACGGACCCAACACCTTC.

This clonotype was picked up one time. The chain carries TRBV20-1 and TRBJ2-3; the D gene could be TRBD1 or TRBD2 (5 bases each). The CDR3 length is 14 residues. The germline gives CDR1 DFQATT, CDR2 SNEGSKA (reference sequence). Trimming removed 1 base from V and 6 bases from J, with 14 bases in between. The DNA for the CDR3 is TGCAGTGCTAGAGCCGGGACCCCATTCGATACGCAGTATTTT. Residues: CSARAGTPFDTQYF.

This rearrangement joins TRBV24-1 to TRBJ2-3; D gene uncertain. The germline CDR1 and CDR2 sequences are KGHDR and SFDVKD. V lost 0 bases, J lost 2 bases, and 5 bases lay in between. The CDR3 consists of 14 residues. This chain's CDR3 is CATSDLDTTDTQYF. For the CDR3, the DNA is TGTGCCACCAGTGATTTGGACACCACAGATACGCAGTATTTT.

About this clonotype: The CDR3 does not end in the conserved phenylalanine or tryptophan, so this is likely a read error. Here the CDR3 reads CATSRELGYSYEQYL. The CDR3 nucleotides are TGTGCCACCAGCAGAGAGTTGGGCTATAGCTACGAGCAGTACCTC. The chain joins TRBV15 to TRBJ2-7; no reliable D call. From germline, CDR1 is LNHNV and CDR2 YYDKDF (reference sequence). This CDR3 is built from 15 residues. V dropped 0 bases and J dropped 3 bases, with 12 bases sitting between them.

This clonotype occurred a few times. This rearrangement joins TRBV7-6 to TRBJ2-7; possibly TRBD1 for D (6 bases). CDR1 SGHVS and CDR2 FNYEAQ come from the germline V gene. The V end was cut by 5 bases, the J end by 3 bases, with 14 bases between. The CDR3 sequence is 14 residues long. The chain's CDR3 is CASSRTDGNYEQYF. The CDR3 region has the DNA TGTGCCAGCAGCCGGACAGACGGAAACTACGAGCAGTACTTC.

The chain has TRBV20-1 and TRBJ1-1, with D perhaps TRBD1 (6 bases). The V gene's germline CDR1 is DFQATT and CDR2 SNEGSKA (reference sequence). The CDR3 is 12 residues long. Trimming removed 4 bases at V and 4 bases at J, with 10 bases between. The CDR3 DNA is TGCAGTGCTATTCCAGGGGCCACTGAAGCTTTCTTT. Amino acids: CSAIPGATEAFF.

This clonotype was observed many times. This CDR3 reads CASSGGRTEAFF. The CDR3 nucleotides are TGTGCCAGCAGCGGGGGGAGGACTGAAGCTTTCTTT. This chain uses TRBV2 with TRBJ1-1, with D possibly matching TRBD1 (5 bases). The germline V gene has CDR1 SNHLY and CDR2 FYNNEI. The CDR3 is 12 amino acids. Trimming removed 6 bases from V and 5 bases from J, with 10 bases in between.

This chain connects TRBV3-1 to TRBJ2-7, with D uncertain. Trimming removed 6 bases at V and 0 bases at J, with 12 bases between. The CDR3 has 14 residues. Per the germline V gene, CDR1 is LGHDT and CDR2 is YNNKEL (reference sequence). CDR3 coding DNA: TGTGCCAGCAGTCGTATAACTAACTCCTACGAGCAGTACTTC. Translation gives CASSRITNSYEQYF.